This section outlines one T cell receptor beta chain sequence together with its context. Antigen unknown. Germline trimming cut 4 bases from V and 6 bases from J; bases unmatched to any gene: 2. Germline lookup yields CDR1 MNHEY and CDR2 SMNVEV (reference sequence). The length of the CDR3 is 12 residues. This PCR relied on a set of 60 Vbeta primers and 13 Jbeta primers. The table came from immunoSEQ multiplex PCR; TCRdb's copy has only in-frame clones and leaves some out. The sample yields some 120,000 clones, approximately 81% seen once. This sample is drawn from a study of cytomegalovirus exposure and HLA in healthy donors. Study-wide findings and caveats: The productive fraction for most TCR beta V segments was about 87% or about 30% in an earlier analysis.

This TCR was recovered from a woman in her twenties or thirties in good health and CMV-seronegative. The chain links TRBV27 to TRBJ2-7; 8 bases align to TRBD2. Input material: PBMCs. CDR3: CASSWSGGEQYF. In nucleotides, the CDR3 is TGTGCCAGCAGTTGGAGCGGGGGCGAGCAGTACTTC.